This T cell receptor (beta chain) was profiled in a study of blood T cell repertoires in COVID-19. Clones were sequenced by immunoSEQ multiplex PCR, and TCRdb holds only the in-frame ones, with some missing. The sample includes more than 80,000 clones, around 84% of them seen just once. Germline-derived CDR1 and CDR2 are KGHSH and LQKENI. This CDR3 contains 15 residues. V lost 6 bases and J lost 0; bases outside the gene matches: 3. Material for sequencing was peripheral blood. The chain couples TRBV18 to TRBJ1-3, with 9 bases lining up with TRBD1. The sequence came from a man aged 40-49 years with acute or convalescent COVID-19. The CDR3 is CASSQGQGSGNTIYF. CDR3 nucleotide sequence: TGTGCCAGCTCCCAGGGACAGGGCTCTGGAAACACCATATATTTT.